This T cell receptor (beta chain) was retrieved from a study of T cell responses to AZD1222 COVID-19 vaccine (dated by TCRdb to the early 2020s). General notes on the study: AZD1222 recipients whose second dose came at about 4 weeks and those whose second dose came at about 12 weeks were combined into one group, since spike-specific TCR depth and breadth did not differ between the two schedules. A total of approximately 240 trial participants underwent TCR sequencing, of whom more than 200 had received two doses of AZD1222 and approximately 25 had received two doses of the MenACWY control vaccine. Trial participants were enrolled into age subgroups of 18-55, 56-69 and 70-plus years, which contained about 150, 27 and 61 TCR-sequenced participants, respectively. The research as a whole found: The 56-69-year group was small, and its depth increase did not reach significance, likely because of low power. After two AZD1222 doses, both the breadth and the depth of spike-specific TCRs were significantly higher than at day 0 and than in MenACWY recipients. Because no day 14 peak-response samples were available, repertoires were characterized only after the peak T cell response. Most participants were white British and females outnumbered males, and the authors suggested that clonal diversity may have been underestimated. The whole spike protein was spanned by vaccine-associated CD4 TCRs, and dominant responses were seen in regions 160-218 and 743-854. Conclusions about previously exposed vaccinees are limited because only six or seven AZD1222 recipients were SARS-CoV-2 seropositive at baseline. Reportedly, almost half of the unique spike-specific TCRs recognized epitopes lying outside the regions that are mutated in the B.1.351 and B.1.1.7 variants.

This specimen's time point label, per the study, means: baseline before first vaccination. Samples from vaccinated people were obtained from the UK trials COV001 and COV002, which included a single-blind randomized controlled phase 2/3 trial of AZD1222 (ChAdOx1 nCoV-19) in healthy adults. Trial participant PBMC samples were collected at day 0 and day 28 after the second dose for TCRbeta chain sequencing. Of note for this clone: Its antigen is still unknown. Within one base of it there is no much larger clone, and no base qualities were kept.

The CDR3 regions of human TCRbeta chains were analyzed by immunosequencing. Regarding the original processing steps: TCRs in the repertoires were matched against a reference library of SARS-CoV-2-specific TCRs that had been generated with the MIRA antigen-specificity platform. Breadth was defined as the fraction of unique TCRs that were SARS-CoV-2-associated, and depth was defined as the fraction of total T cells that were SARS-CoV-2-associated. Each spike-specific TCR was assigned to its reactive spike region and to a CD4 or CD8 class using the MIRA data. Log10-transformed breadth and depth values were compared by one-way ANOVA with Sidak's multiple comparisons tests. TCRdb provides this immuneACCESS table in a form limited to in-frame rearrangements. Some clones are lacking; in checked studies, under half of them reflect an unresolved V gene, and why the rest are absent is not known. D and trimming were read from the DNA, whereas the V and J calls and clone size are those reported in that table. Recorded for this sample are 150,000 to 200,000 clones; around 92% of them occurred a single time. Of the sample, about 10% falls within the top ten clones.

The clonotype originates from an adult in good health. This material consisted of peripheral blood, taken on day 0 of AZD1222 vaccination.

This receptor carries the CDR3 CASIPRSGYGYTF. At the DNA level, the sequence is TGTGCCAGTATCCCGAGGAGCGGCTATGGCTACACCTTC. The V and J genes are TRBV19 and TRBJ1-2; the D gene identity is not certain. The CDR3 numbers 13 residues from cysteine through phenylalanine. Here the CDR3 DNA is all that survives: 39 bases in frame from base 1. According to the germline V gene (reference sequence), CDR1 reads LNHDA and CDR2 reads SQIVND. Relative to germline, V is 7 bases shorter and J is 4 bases shorter, with 13 bases between their ends. With all but the CDR3 taken from the reference TRBV19 and TRBJ1-2 genes, the full variable domain is: DGGITQSPKYLFRKEGQNVTLSCEQNLNHDAMYWYRQDPGQGLRLIYYSQIVNDFQKGDIAEGYSVSREKKESFPLTVTSAQKNPTAFYLCASIPRSGYGYTFGSGTRLTVV.